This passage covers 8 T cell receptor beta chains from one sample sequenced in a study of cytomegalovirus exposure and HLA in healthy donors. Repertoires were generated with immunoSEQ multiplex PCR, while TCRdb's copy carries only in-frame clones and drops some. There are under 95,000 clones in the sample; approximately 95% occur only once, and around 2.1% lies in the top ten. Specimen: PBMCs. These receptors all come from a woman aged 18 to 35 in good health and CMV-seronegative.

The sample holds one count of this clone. CDR3 DNA sequence: TGCGCCAGCAGCATAGGGACAGGAGCGTTTCAGAATGAGCAGTTCTTC. It codes for CASSIGTGAFQNEQFF. The chain links TRBV5-1 to TRBJ2-1; TRBD1 matches at 8 bases. Trimming removed 4 bases from V and 7 bases from J; junction bases left unmatched: 13. This CDR3 contains 16 residues. The germline gives CDR1 SGHRS, CDR2 YFSETQ.

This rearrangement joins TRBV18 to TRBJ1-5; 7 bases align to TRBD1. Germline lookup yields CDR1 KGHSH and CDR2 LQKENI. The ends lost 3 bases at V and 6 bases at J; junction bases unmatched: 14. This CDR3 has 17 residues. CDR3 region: CASSPTGTEIRVQPQHF. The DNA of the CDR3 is TGTGCCAGCTCACCGACAGGGACGGAGATAAGGGTTCAGCCCCAGCATTTT.

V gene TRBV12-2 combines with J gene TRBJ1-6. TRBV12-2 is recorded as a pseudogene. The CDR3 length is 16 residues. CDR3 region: CASRLMSGGRDSPLHF. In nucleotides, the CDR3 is TGTGCAAGTCGCTTAATGTCCGGGGGTAGAGATTCACCCCTCCACTTT.

CDR3 DNA: TGTGCCTGGACCGGGGGCTCCTACGAGCAGTACTTC. Translating it yields CAWTGGSYEQYF. V gene TRBV30 combines with J gene TRBJ2-7; tentative D call: TRBD2 (6 bases). Germline-derived CDR1 and CDR2 are GTSNPN and SVGIG (reference sequence). The CDR3 length is 12 residues. The germline V and J ends were trimmed by 4 bases and 0 bases, with 7 bases remaining between them.

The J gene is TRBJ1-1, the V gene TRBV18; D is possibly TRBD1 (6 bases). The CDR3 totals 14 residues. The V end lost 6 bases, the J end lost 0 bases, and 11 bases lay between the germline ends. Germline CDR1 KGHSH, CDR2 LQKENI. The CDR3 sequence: CASSLTGLNTEAFF. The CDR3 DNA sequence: TGTGCCAGCTCCCTGACAGGTTTGAACACTGAAGCTTTCTTT.

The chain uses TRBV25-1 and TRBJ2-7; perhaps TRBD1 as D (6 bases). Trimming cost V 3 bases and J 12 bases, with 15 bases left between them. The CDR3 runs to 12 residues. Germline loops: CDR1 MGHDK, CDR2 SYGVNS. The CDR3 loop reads CASSDLGQSRYF. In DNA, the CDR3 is TGTGCCAGCAGTGACCTCGGACAGTCGAGGTACTTC.

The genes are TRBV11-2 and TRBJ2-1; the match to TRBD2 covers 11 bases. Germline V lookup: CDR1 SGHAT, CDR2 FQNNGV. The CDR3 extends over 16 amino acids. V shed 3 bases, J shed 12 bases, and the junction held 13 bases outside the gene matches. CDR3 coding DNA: TGTGCCAGCAGCTTCACGGCTAGCGGGAGGTCTGGTGGGCAGTTCTTC. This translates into CASSFTASGRSGGQFF.

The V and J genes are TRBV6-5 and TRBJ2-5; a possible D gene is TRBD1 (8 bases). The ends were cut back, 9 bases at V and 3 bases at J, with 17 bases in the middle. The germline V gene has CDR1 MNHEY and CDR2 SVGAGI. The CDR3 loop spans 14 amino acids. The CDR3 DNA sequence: TGTGCCAGTAGAACAGGGGGGGAAGAAGAGACCCAGTACTTC. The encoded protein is CASRTGGEEETQYF.